The 7 T cell receptor beta chains below come from one sample, sequenced in a study of blood T cells in healthy people across ages. The second PCR ran about 7 to 12 cycles with a sample-barcoded 5' primer and J-beta primers. Each CDR3 protein gets one entry after TCRdb re-called the 5' RACE reads with MiXCR. The profile shows 800,000 to 950,000 distinct CDR3 sequences, 40% to 60% of them singletons. Sequencing input: blood. The receptors shown here come from a man aged 30 to 45 in good health.

This clonotype came up a few times. The rearrangement joins TRBV28 to TRBJ1-6, with 8 bases aligning to TRBD1. This CDR3 is built from 16 residues. V lost 2 bases and J lost 5; bases outside the gene matches: 5. The germline gives CDR1 MDHEN, CDR2 SYDVKM. CDR3 amino acids: CASSLETGANNSPLHF. The CDR3 bases are TGTGCCAGCAGTTTAGAGACAGGGGCCAATAATTCACCCCTCCACTTT.

This clonotype has only a few counts. J is TRBJ1-4 and V is TRBV7-2; no clear D gene. Trimming cost V 3 bases and J 5 bases, with 19 bases left between them. The CDR3 contains 17 residues. Germline CDR1 and CDR2: SGHTA and FQGNSA. CDR3 DNA: TGTGCCAGCAGCTTCGGAAAAGGGAGGGTGGGAAATGAAAAACTGTTTTTT. Protein: CASSFGKGRVGNEKLFF. Together with reference TRBV7-2 and TRBJ1-4, the CDR3 gives the full variable domain: GAGVSQSPSNKVTEKGKDVELRCDPISGHTALYWYRQSLGQGLEFLIYFQGNSAPDKSGLPSDRFSAERTGGSVSTLTIQRTQQEDSAVYLCASSFGKGRVGNEKLFFGSGTQLSVL.

V is TRBV18 and J is TRBJ2-1; tentative D call: TRBD1 (6 bases). Matching the DNA end better, TRBJ2-7 makes the J call doubtful. Looked up from germline, CDR1 is KGHSH and CDR2 is LQKENI. This CDR3 spans 15 amino acids. CDR3 nucleotide sequence: TGTGCCAGCTCCCTCAGGGCCGGGACAAACTACGAGCAGTACTTC. Protein sequence: CASSLRAGTNYEQYF.

The chain recombines TRBV2 with TRBJ1-4, with 8 bases aligning to TRBD1. The germline CDR1 and CDR2 sequences are SNHLY and FYNNEI. The CDR3 sequence is 12 residues long. V trimming: 10 bases; J trimming: 8 bases; junction bases outside the gene matches: 6. The CDR3 DNA sequence: TGTGCCAACAAGACAGGGGAGGAAAAACTGTTTTTT. Translating it yields CANKTGEEKLFF. Full variable domain (rest looked up from reference TRBV2 and TRBJ1-4): EPEVTQTPSHQVTQMGQEVILRCVPISNHLYFYWYRQILGQKVEFLVSFYNNEISEKSEIFDDQFSVERPDGSNFTLKIRSTKLEDSAMYFCANKTGEEKLFFGSGTQLSVL.

In its sample, this clonotype was seen a few times. At one boundary the junction diverges from the germline segment, which might be a read error. The chain employs TRBV7-9 and TRBJ2-3, with 8 bases matching TRBD2. Per the germline V gene, CDR1 is SEHNR and CDR2 is FQNEAQ (reference sequence). There are 13 residues in the CDR3. CDR3 sequence: CASRLAGLDTQYF. CDR3 DNA sequence: TGTGCCAGCAGGTTAGCGGGGTTGGATACGCAGTATTTT.

The genes are TRBV20-1 and TRBJ2-1; 8 nucleotides align to TRBD2. The trim removed 3 bases at V and 7 bases at J, leaving 14 bases unmatched. The germline gives CDR1 DFQATT, CDR2 SNEGSKA (reference sequence). The CDR3 covers 16 residues. The CDR3, as DNA: TGCAGTGCTAGCCCCCTCATGGGACTAGTATGGAATGAGCAGTTCTTC. Translating it yields CSASPLMGLVWNEQFF.

The V call is TRBV7-2, the J call TRBJ2-5; D unclear. Near its end, the DNA agrees better with TRBJ2-7, so the J call may be wrong. CDR3 length equals 13 residues. Germline V lookup: CDR1 SGHTA, CDR2 FQGNSA. In DNA, the CDR3 is TGTGCCAGCAGACCTACGGGTTACTACGAGCAGTACTTC. Amino acids: CASRPTGYYEQYF.